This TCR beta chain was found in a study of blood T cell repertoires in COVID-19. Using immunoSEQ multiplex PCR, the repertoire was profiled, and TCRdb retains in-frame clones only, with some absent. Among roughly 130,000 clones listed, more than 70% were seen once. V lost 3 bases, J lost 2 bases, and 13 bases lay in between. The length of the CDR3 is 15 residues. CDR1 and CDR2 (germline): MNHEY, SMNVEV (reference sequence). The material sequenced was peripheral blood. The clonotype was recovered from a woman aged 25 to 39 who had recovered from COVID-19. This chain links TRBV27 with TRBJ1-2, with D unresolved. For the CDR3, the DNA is TGTGCCAGCAGTTTGGGCCCCGAGACGAACTATGGCTACACCTTC. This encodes CASSLGPETNYGYTF.